This is a list of T cell receptor beta chains from one sample in a study of blood T cell repertoires in COVID-19. The assay was immunoSEQ multiplex PCR, and TCRdb's table has in-frame clones only and misses some. The data hold roughly 160,000 clones, with roughly four fifths observed a single time. The specimen was peripheral blood. All receptors derive from an elderly woman with acute or convalescent COVID-19. Both conserved end residues are part of each CDR3. A D gene is named only where the DNA matches it firmly. Clone size is not always given. Where it is, it says once, few, many or a class for expanded clones.

J | V | size | D | CDR3 | DNA
TRBJ2-5 | TRBV3-1/TRBV3-2 | NA | NA | CASSQEGSDSWGETQYF | TGTGCCAGCAGCCAAGAAGGTTCGGACTCCTGGGGAGAGACCCAGTACTTC
TRBJ2-1 | TRBV7-9 | NA | TRBD2 | CASSAKSGTRNNEQFF | TGTGCCAGCAGCGCGAAAAGTGGGACTAGAAACAATGAGCAGTTCTTC
TRBJ1-1 | TRBV18 | NA | NA | CASSLMTGDTEAFF | TGTGCCAGCTCGTTAATGACAGGTGACACTGAAGCTTTCTTT
TRBJ2-5 | TRBV12-3/TRBV12-4 | NA | TRBD2 | CASSRLAKETQYF | TGTGCCAGCAGCCGACTAGCCAAAGAGACCCAGTACTTC
TRBJ1-3 | TRBV9 | NA | NA | CASSAREGTQGNTIYF | TGTGCCAGCAGCGCTAGGGAGGGGACACAGGGAAACACCATATATTTT
TRBJ1-1 | TRBV18 | NA | TRBD1 | CASSPSQTGVWLMNTEAFF | TGTGCCAGCTCACCCAGCCAGACAGGGGTTTGGCTCATGAACACTGAAGCTTTCTTT
TRBJ2-3 | TRBV7-6 | NA | NA | CASSPQQPSVADTQYF | TGTGCCAGCAGCCCCCAGCAGCCTAGCGTGGCAGATACGCAGTATTTT
TRBJ2-1 | TRBV5-1 | NA | TRBD2 | CASGGLAGVEQFF | TGCGCCAGCGGGGGACTAGCGGGTGTTGAGCAGTTCTTC
TRBJ1-2 | TRBV29-1 | NA | NA | CSVDEGVGGYTF | TGCAGCGTTGATGAGGGGGTCGGGGGCTACACCTTC
TRBJ1-5 | TRBV7-9 | NA | TRBD1 | CASTGQGAGQPQHF | TGTGCCAGCACGGGACAGGGGGCAGGACAGCCCCAGCATTTT
TRBJ1-2 | TRBV5-4 | NA | TRBD1 | CASSTGTGGRNGYTF | TGTGCCAGCAGCACAGGGACAGGGGGCAGGAATGGCTACACCTTC
TRBJ1-6 | TRBV5-1 | NA | NA | CASSPMNRQESPNSPLHF | TGCGCCAGCAGCCCGATGAACCGACAGGAATCTCCTAATTCACCCCTCCACTTT
TRBJ2-3 | TRBV9 | NA | NA | CASSPLGGSGWTDTQYF | TGTGCCAGCAGCCCACTCGGAGGGAGCGGGTGGACAGATACGCAGTATTTT
TRBJ2-2 | TRBV18 | NA | NA | CASSPRQGLGKTGELFF | TGTGCCAGCTCACCACGGCAGGGGCTCGGGAAAACCGGGGAGCTGTTTTTT
TRBJ1-5 | TRBV28 | NA | TRBD1 | CASSLGTGSNQPQHF | TGTGCCAGCAGTTTAGGGACAGGCAGCAATCAGCCCCAGCATTTT
TRBJ2-7 | TRBV11-2 | NA | TRBD2 | CASSPRTSASPITYEQYF | TGTGCCAGCAGCCCAAGGACTAGCGCCTCGCCCATTACCTACGAGCAGTACTTC
TRBJ2-2 | TRBV7-9 | NA | NA | CASSSGVINTGELFF | TGTGCCAGCAGCTCCGGGGTCATCAACACCGGGGAGCTGTTTTTT
TRBJ1-4 | TRBV28 | NA | TRBD1 | CASSDPGQYFEKLFF | TGTGCCAGCAGCGATCCGGGACAGTACTTTGAAAAACTGTTTTTT
TRBJ2-1 | TRBV5-4 | NA | NA | CASSRELDTNEQFF | TGTGCCAGCAGCCGAGAATTGGACACTAATGAGCAGTTCTTC
TRBJ2-7 | TRBV9 | NA | NA | CASSVATEPYEQYF | TGTGCCAGCAGCGTAGCGACTGAACCCTACGAGCAGTACTTC
TRBJ2-3 | TRBV12-3/TRBV12-4 | NA | NA | CASSLSRGDTQYF | TGTGCCAGCAGTTTGTCCAGGGGAGATACGCAGTATTTT
TRBJ1-3 | TRBV7-2 | NA | NA | CASSSSGQLRGNTIYF | TGTGCCAGCAGCTCCTCCGGACAGCTGAGGGGAAACACCATATATTTT
TRBJ1-5 | TRBV30 | NA | NA | CAWSGSGDQPQHF | TGTGCCTGGAGTGGGTCAGGGGATCAGCCCCAGCATTTT
TRBJ2-1 | TRBV12-3/TRBV12-4 | NA | TRBD1 | CASSLAGTGEQFF | TGTGCCAGCAGTTTAGCGGGGACAGGAGAGCAGTTCTTC
TRBJ1-2 | TRBV6-5 | NA | NA | CASRIGQNYGYTF | TGTGCCAGCAGGATAGGACAGAACTATGGCTACACCTTC
TRBJ1-2 | TRBV6-1 | NA | NA | CASSARGGHPGLYGYTF | TGTGCCAGCAGTGCCAGAGGGGGACACCCGGGCCTCTATGGCTACACCTTC
TRBJ1-2 | TRBV5-4 | few | NA | CASSLARAQNYGYTF | TGTGCCAGCAGCTTGGCGAGGGCCCAAAACTATGGCTACACCTTC
TRBJ1-4 | TRBV7-2 | NA | TRBD1 | CASSWDSLNEKLFF | TGTGCCAGCAGCTGGGACAGCCTTAATGAAAAACTGTTTTTT
TRBJ2-3 | TRBV6-5 | NA | TRBD2 | CASSSLQRGGADTQYF | TGTGCCAGCAGTTCCTTACAGCGGGGGGGCGCAGATACGCAGTATTTT
TRBJ2-3 | TRBV5-1 | NA | TRBD1 | CASSSNRGRGTDTQYF | TGCGCCAGCAGCTCAAACAGGGGGCGAGGCACAGATACGCAGTATTTT
TRBJ1-1 | TRBV25-1 | few | NA | CASSEYRGVAFF | TGTGCCAGCAGTGAATACCGGGGGGTAGCTTTCTTT
TRBJ1-2 | TRBV9 | NA | NA | CASSAMTGANYGYTF | TGTGCCAGCAGCGCTATGACAGGAGCTAACTATGGCTACACCTTC
TRBJ1-6 | TRBV28 | NA | NA | CASKVGAGSPLHF | TGTGCCAGCAAGGTGGGGGCAGGTTCACCCCTCCACTTT
TRBJ1-1 | TRBV10-3 | once | TRBD1 | CAISESLLTTRTGGRDNTEAFF | TGTGCCATCAGTGAGTCTCTGTTGACAACCAGGACAGGGGGACGGGACAACACTGAAGCTTTCTTT
TRBJ2-7 | TRBV7-2 | NA | NA | CASSGIRGISYEQYF | TGTGCCAGCAGCGGAATTCGGGGGATCTCCTACGAGCAGTACTTC
TRBJ1-4 | TRBV5-5 | NA | NA | CASSSRGFGLEKLFF | TGTGCCAGCAGCTCCAGGGGATTTGGTTTGGAAAAACTGTTTTTT
TRBJ2-1 | TRBV6-2/TRBV6-3 | NA | TRBD2 | CASSPYGLAGGLSSYNEQFF | TGTGCCAGCAGCCCCTACGGACTAGCGGGGGGCCTTAGCTCCTACAATGAGCAGTTCTTC
TRBJ2-7 | TRBV6-1 | NA | TRBD1 | CASSEWTGATYEQYF | TGTGCCAGCAGTGAATGGACAGGGGCGACCTACGAGCAGTACTTC
TRBJ1-1 | TRBV6-1 | NA | NA | CASSDRPGMNTEAFF | TGTGCCAGCAGTGATCGGCCAGGGATGAACACTGAAGCTTTCTTT
TRBJ2-3 | TRBV6-1 | NA | TRBD1 | CASSESRTGRTDTQYF | TGTGCCAGCAGTGAGTCCCGGACAGGGCGCACAGATACGCAGTATTTT
TRBJ2-1 | TRBV6-6 | NA | TRBD2 | CASSGGGNEQFF | TGTGCCAGCAGTGGGGGGGGGAATGAGCAGTTCTTC
TRBJ2-1 | TRBV24-1 | NA | TRBD2 | CATSDPALSGDNEQFF | TGTGCCACCAGTGACCCCGCCCTTAGCGGGGACAATGAGCAGTTCTTC
TRBJ2-7 | TRBV6-5 | NA | TRBD2 | CASRAGVSYEQYF | TGTGCCAGCAGGGCGGGAGTGTCCTACGAGCAGTACTTC
TRBJ2-7 | TRBV6-6 | once | NA | CASSLTLYEQYF | TGTGCCAGCAGCCTGACACTTTACGAGCAGTACTTC
TRBJ2-1 | TRBV7-2 | NA | NA | CASSVLGGGGVTYNEQFF | TGTGCCAGCAGCGTCCTGGGGGGTGGCGGGGTAACCTACAATGAGCAGTTCTTC
TRBJ1-4 | TRBV2 | NA | NA | CASSEGSARGSMSKLFF | TGTGCCAGCAGTGAAGGAAGTGCTCGGGGGTCGATGTCAAAACTGTTTTTT
TRBJ1-5 | TRBV18 | few | NA | CASSPPSAGPQHF | TGTGCCAGCTCACCACCTTCCGCCGGGCCCCAGCATTTT
TRBJ2-7 | TRBV20-1 | NA | NA | CSASRAGSYEQYF | TGCAGTGCTAGTAGGGCGGGCTCCTACGAGCAGTACTTC
TRBJ2-7 | TRBV28 | NA | TRBD2 | CASSLAGGTYEQYF | TGTGCCAGCAGTCTGGCGGGGGGAACCTACGAGCAGTACTTC
TRBJ2-1 | TRBV14 | NA | TRBD1 | CASSQATGHNEQFF | TGTGCCAGCAGCCAAGCGACAGGGCACAATGAGCAGTTCTTC
TRBJ2-1 | TRBV5-4 | NA | TRBD1 | CASSLGWDSGSYNEQFF | TGTGCCAGCAGCTTGGGTTGGGACAGTGGCTCCTACAATGAGCAGTTCTTC
TRBJ1-2 | TRBV29-1 | NA | NA | CSDRQSSTYGYTF | TGCAGCGACAGACAGTCCTCCACATATGGCTACACCTTC
TRBJ2-5 | TRBV6-5 | NA | TRBD1 | CASSWGQDRRQTQYF | TGTGCCAGCAGTTGGGGACAGGACCGGCGGCAGACCCAGTACTTC
TRBJ2-7 | TRBV9 | NA | NA | CASSVAPDSSYEQYF | TGTGCCAGCAGCGTCGCACCCGACAGCTCCTACGAGCAGTACTTC
TRBJ1-1 | TRBV19 | few | NA | CASSMGHTEAFF | TGTGCCAGTAGTATGGGGCACACTGAAGCTTTCTTT
TRBJ2-5 | TRBV2 | NA | NA | CASLYREFETQYF | TGTGCCAGCCTATACCGTGAATTCGAGACCCAGTACTTC